This T cell receptor beta chain was retrieved from a study of shared clonotypes between healthy human individuals. To note about this clone: What it binds is unknown.

The data were produced by immunoSEQ multiplex PCR, yet TCRdb's version contains in-frame clones alone and is incomplete. The sample lists more than 900,000 clones, around 78% occurring once. Whole-study findings and limits: A handful of donors held about 5% of naive CD4 clonotypes in common.

The length of the CDR3 is 15 residues. Germline CDR1 and CDR2: LGHNA and YNFKEQ. Trimming removed 5 bases at V and 5 bases at J, with 18 bases between. The chain joins TRBV4-2 to TRBJ1-1; D is undetermined. The sample was memory CD4+ T cells from PBMCs. This sample's subset: CD45RA-negative fraction. This clonotype was sampled from a man younger than 35 in good health. Some clones in this sample may be carry-over from other donors' samples. DNA for the CDR3: TGTGCCAGCAGCTTAGCGGTGAACAGCGGGACTGAAGCTTTCTTT. Translated: CASSLAVNSGTEAFF.